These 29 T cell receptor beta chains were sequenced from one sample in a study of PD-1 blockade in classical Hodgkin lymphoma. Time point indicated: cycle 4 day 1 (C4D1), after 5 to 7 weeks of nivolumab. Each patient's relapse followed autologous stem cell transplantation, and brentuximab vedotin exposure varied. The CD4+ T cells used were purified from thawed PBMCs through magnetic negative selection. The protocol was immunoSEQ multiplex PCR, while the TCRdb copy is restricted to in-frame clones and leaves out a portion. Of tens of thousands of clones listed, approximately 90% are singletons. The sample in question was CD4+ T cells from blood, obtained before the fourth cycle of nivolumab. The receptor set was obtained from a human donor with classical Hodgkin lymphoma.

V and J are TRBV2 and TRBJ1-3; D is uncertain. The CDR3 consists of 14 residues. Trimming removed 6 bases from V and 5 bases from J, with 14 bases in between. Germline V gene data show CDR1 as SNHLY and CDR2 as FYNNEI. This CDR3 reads CASSRRPTRNTIYF. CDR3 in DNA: TGTGCCAGCAGCCGACGTCCTACACGAAACACCATATATTTT.

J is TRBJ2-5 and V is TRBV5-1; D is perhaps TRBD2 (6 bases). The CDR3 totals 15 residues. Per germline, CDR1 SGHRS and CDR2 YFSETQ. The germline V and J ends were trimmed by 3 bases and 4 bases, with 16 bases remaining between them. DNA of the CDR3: TGCGCCAGCAGCTCGGTGGGGGGAGAGGGAGAGACCCAGTACTTC. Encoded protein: CASSSVGGEGETQYF.

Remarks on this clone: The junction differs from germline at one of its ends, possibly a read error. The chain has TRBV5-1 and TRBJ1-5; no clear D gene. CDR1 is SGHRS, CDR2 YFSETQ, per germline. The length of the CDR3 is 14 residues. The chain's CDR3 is CASSLGQYDQPQHF. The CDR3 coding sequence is TGCGCCAGTAGCTTAGGCCAATATGATCAGCCCCAGCATTTT.

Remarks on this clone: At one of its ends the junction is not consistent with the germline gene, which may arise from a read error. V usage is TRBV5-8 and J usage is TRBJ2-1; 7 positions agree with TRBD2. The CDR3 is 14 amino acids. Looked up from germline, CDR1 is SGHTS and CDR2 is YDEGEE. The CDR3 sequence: CASSLGLPGLVKVF. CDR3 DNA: TGTGCCAGCAGCTTGGGACTCCCCGGACTAGTTAAGGTCTTC.

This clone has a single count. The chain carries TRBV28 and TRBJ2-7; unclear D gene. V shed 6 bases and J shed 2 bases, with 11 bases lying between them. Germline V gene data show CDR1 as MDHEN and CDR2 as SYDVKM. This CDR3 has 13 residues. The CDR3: CASRPTPTYEQYF. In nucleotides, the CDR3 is TGTGCCAGCAGACCCACGCCCACCTACGAGCAGTACTTC.

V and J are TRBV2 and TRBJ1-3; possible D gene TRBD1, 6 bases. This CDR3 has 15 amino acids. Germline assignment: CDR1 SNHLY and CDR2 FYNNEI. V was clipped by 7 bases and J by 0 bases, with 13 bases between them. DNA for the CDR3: TGTGCCAGCACATTCGGGACAAGCTCTGGAAACACCATATATTTT. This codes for CASTFGTSSGNTIYF.

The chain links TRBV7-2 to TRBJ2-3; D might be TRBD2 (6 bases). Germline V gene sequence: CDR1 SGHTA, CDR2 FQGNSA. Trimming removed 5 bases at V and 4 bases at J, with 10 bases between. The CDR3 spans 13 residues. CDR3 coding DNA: TGTGCCAGCAGCCGGGACTTCCCAGATACGCAGTATTTT. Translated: CASSRDFPDTQYF.

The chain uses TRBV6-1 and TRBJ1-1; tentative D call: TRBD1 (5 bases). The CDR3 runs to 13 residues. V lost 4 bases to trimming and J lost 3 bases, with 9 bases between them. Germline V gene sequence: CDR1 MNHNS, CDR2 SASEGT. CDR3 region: CASSVGEDTEAFF. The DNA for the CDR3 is TGTGCCAGCAGTGTGGGGGAGGACACTGAAGCTTTCTTT.

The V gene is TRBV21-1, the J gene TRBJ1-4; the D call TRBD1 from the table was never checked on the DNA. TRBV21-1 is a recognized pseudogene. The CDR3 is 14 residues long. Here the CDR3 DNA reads TGTGCCAGCCGCTCCAGGGGGCGTAATGAAAAACTGTTTTTT. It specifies CASRSRGRNEKLFF.

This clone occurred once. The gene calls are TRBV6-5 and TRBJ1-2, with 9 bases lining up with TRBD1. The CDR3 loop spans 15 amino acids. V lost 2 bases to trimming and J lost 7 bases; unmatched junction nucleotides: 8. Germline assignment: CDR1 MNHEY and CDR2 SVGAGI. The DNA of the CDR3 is TGTGCCAGCAGTTACCCCGGGACAGGGCCATTTGGCTACACCTTC. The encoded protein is CASSYPGTGPFGYTF.

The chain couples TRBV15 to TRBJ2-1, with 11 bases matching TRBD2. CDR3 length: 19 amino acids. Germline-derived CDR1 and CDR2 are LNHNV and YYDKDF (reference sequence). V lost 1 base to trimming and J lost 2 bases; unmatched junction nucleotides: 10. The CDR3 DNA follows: TGTGCCACCAGCAGAGCTATAACTAGCGGGAGAGTCACCTACAATGAGCAGTTCTTC. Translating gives CATSRAITSGRVTYNEQFF.

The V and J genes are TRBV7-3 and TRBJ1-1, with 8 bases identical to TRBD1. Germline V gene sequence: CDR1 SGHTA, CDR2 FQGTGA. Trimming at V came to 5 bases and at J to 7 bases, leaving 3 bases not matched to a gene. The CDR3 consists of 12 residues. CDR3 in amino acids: CASSAGTGEAFF. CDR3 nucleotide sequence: TGTGCCAGCAGCGCTGGGACAGGTGAAGCTTTCTTT.

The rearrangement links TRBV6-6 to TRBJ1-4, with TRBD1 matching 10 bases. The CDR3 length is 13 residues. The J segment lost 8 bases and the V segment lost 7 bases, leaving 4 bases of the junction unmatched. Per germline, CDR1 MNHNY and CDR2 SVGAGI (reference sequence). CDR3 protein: CASKGQGREKLFF. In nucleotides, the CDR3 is TGTGCCAGCAAGGGACAGGGGCGGGAAAAACTGTTTTTT.

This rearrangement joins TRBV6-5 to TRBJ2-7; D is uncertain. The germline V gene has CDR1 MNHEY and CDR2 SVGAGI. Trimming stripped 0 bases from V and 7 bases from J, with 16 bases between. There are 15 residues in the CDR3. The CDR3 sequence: CASSYSSTPRWEQYF. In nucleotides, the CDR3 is TGTGCCAGCAGTTACTCGAGTACCCCACGTTGGGAGCAGTACTTC.

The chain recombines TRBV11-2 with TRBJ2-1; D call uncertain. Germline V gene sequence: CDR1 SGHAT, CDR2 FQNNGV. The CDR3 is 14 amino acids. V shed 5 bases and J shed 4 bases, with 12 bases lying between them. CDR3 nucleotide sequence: TGTGCCAGCAGCCCCCCATCCGGGTACAATGAGCAGTTCTTC. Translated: CASSPPSGYNEQFF.

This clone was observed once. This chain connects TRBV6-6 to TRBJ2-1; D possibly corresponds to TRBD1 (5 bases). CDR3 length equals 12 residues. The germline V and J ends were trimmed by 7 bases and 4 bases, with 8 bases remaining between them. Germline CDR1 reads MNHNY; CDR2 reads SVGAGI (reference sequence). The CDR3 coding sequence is TGTGCCAGCACCAACAGGTACAATGAGCAGTTCTTC. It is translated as CASTNRYNEQFF.

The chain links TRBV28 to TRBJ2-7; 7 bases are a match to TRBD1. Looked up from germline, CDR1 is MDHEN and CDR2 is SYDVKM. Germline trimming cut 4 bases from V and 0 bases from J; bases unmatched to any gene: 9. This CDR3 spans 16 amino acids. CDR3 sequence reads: CASSSFRQGTSYEQYF. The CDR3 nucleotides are TGTGCCAGCAGTTCCTTTCGACAGGGAACCTCCTACGAGCAGTACTTC.

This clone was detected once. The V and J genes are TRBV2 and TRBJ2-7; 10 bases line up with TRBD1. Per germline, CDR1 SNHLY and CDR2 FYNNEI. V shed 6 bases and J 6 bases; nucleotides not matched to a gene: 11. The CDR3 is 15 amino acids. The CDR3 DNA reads TGTGCCAGCAGGGCCGGGACAGGGGTTTCTGGCGAGCAGTACTTC. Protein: CASRAGTGVSGEQYF.

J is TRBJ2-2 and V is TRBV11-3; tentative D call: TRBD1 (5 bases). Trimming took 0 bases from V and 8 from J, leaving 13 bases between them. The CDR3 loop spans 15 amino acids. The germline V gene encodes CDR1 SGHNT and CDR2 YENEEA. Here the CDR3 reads CASSLDQRGSGELFF. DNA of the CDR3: TGTGCCAGCAGCTTAGATCAAAGGGGATCGGGGGAGCTGTTTTTT.

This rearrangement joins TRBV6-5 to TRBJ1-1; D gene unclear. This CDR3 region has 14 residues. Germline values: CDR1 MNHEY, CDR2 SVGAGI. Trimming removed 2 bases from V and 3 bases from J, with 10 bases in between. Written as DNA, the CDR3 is TGTGCCAGCAGTTACGAGCCTGGGGACACTGAAGCTTTCTTT. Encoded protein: CASSYEPGDTEAFF.

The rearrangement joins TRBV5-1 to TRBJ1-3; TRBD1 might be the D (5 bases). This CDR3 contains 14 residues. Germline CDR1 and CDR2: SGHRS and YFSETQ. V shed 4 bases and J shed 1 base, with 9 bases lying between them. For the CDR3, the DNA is TGCGCCAGCAGCCGGGACGGTTCTGGAAACACCATATATTTT. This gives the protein CASSRDGSGNTIYF. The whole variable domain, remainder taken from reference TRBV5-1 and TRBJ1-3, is KAGVTQTPRYLIKTRGQQVTLSCSPISGHRSVSWYQQTPGQGLQFLFEYFSETQRNKGNFPGRFSGRQFSNSRSEMNVSTLELGDSALYLCASSRDGSGNTIYFGEGSWLTVV.

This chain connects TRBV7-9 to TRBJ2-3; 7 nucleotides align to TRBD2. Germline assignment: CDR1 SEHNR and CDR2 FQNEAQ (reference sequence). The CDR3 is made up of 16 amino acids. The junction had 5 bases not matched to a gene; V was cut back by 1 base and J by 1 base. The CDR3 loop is CASSLGSGTGTDTQYF. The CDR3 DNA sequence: TGTGCCAGCAGCTTAGGAAGCGGGACTGGCACAGATACGCAGTATTTT.

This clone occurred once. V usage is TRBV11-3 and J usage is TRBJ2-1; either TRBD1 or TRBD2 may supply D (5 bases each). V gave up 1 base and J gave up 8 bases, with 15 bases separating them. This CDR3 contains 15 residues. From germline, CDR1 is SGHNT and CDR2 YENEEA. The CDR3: CASSLGTLRGDEQFF. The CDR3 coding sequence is TGTGCCAGCAGCTTAGGGACACTAAGGGGAGATGAGCAGTTCTTC.

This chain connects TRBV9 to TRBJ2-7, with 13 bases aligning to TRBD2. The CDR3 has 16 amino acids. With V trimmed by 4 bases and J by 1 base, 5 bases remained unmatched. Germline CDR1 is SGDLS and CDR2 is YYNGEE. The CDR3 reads CASSPRTSGSSYEQYF. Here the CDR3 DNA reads TGTGCCAGCAGCCCCCGGACTAGCGGGAGTTCCTACGAGCAGTACTTC.

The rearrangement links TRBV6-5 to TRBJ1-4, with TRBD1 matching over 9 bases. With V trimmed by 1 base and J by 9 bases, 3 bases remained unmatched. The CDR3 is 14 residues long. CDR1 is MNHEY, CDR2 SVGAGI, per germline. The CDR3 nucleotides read TGTGCCAGCAGTTACTTACAGGGGGCTAAAAAACTGTTTTTT. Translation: CASSYLQGAKKLFF.

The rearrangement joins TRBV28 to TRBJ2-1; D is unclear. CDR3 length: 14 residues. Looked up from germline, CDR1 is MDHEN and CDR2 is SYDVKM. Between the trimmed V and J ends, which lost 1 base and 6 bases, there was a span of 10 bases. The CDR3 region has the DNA TGTGCCAGCAGTTTATTTAGTCTGGGCAATGAGCAGTTCTTC. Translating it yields CASSLFSLGNEQFF. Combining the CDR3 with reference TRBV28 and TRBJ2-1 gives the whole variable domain DVKVTQSSRYLVKRTGEKVFLECVQDMDHENMFWYRQDPGLGLRLIYFSYDVKMKEKGDIPEGYSVSREKKERFSLILESASTNQTSMYLCASSLFSLGNEQFFGPGTRLTVL.

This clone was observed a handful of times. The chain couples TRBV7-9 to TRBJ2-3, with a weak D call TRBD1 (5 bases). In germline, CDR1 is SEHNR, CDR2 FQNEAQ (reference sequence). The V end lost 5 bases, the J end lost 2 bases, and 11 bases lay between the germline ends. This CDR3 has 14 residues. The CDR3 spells CASSPLTVTDTQYF. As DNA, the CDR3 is TGTGCCAGCAGCCCATTGACAGTCACAGATACGCAGTATTTT.

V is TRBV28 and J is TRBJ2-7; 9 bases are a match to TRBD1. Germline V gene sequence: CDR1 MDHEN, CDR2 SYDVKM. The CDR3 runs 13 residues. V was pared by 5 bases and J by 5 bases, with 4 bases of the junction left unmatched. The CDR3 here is CASSPWDRDEQYF. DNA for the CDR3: TGTGCCAGCAGTCCGTGGGACAGGGACGAGCAGTACTTC.

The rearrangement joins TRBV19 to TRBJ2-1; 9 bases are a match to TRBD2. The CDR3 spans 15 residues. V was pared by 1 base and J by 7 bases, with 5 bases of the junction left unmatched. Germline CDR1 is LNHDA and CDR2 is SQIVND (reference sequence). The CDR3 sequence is CASSIGAGGVNEQFF. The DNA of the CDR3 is TGTGCCAGTAGTATAGGGGCGGGAGGGGTAAATGAGCAGTTCTTC.